This entry features one TCR beta chain sequence. What it recognizes is unknown. This sample stems from a study of neurological immune-mediated disorders. The authors produced cDNA by 5'RACE using 10-nucleotide random UMIs. MiXCR, run by TCRdb on the 5' RACE reads, gives a single entry per CDR3 protein. The table has about 55,000 distinct CDR3 sequences, 24% seen once. The sample's time point: technical triplicate 2. This CDR3 has 15 residues. Per the germline V gene, CDR1 is KGHSH and CDR2 is LQKENI. J lost 0 bases, V lost 3 bases, and 3 bases had no gene match. Study-wide results and caveats: The absence of shared CDR3 amino acid sequences among expanded clones across subjects suggests private repertoires in all groups.

The sequencing input was PBMCs. The chain uses TRBV18 and TRBJ2-3, with 7 nucleotides matching TRBD1. The TCR comes from a man in his sixties with HTLV-1-associated myelopathy (HAM/TSP). CDR3 nucleotides: TGTGCCAGCTCACCCCAGACAGGGAGCACAGATACGCAGTATTTT. Amino acid sequence: CASSPQTGSTDTQYF.